This entry concerns a single T cell receptor (beta chain). Its antigen is not identified. The data belong to a study of T cell responses to AZD1222 COVID-19 vaccine. Using immunoSEQ multiplex PCR, the repertoire was profiled, and TCRdb retains in-frame clones only, with some absent. The table shows over 85,000 clones, with approximately 92% occurring only once. This CDR3 has 14 residues. Germline V lookup: CDR1 ENHRY, CDR2 SYGVKD. Trimming removed 3 bases at V and 3 bases at J, with 8 bases between. Study-level findings and limits: Spike-wide vaccine-associated CD4 TCRs dominated at 160-218 and 743-854. Spike-specific TCRs gained breadth and depth after people received two AZD1222 doses. Mostly white British, mostly female donors; authors suggested clonal diversity may be underestimated.

The sequence was collected from an adult in good health. This rearrangement joins TRBV10-3 to TRBJ1-4, with D maybe TRBD1 (5 bases). The material sequenced was peripheral blood, taken on day 0 of AZD1222 vaccination. The DNA for the CDR3 is TGTGCCATCAGTGACGGGGGTGCTAATGAAAAACTGTTTTTT. It codes for CAISDGGANEKLFF.